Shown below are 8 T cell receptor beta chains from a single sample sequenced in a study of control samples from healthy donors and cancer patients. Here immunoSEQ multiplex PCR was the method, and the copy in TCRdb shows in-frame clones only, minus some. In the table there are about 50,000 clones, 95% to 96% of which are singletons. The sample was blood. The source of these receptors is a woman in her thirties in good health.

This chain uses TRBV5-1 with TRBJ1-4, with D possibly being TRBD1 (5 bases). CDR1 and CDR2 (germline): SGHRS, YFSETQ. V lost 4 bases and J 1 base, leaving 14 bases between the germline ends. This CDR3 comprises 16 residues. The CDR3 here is CASSLGRGGTNEKLFF. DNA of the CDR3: TGCGCCAGCAGCCTGGGACGTGGAGGAACTAATGAAAAACTGTTTTTT.

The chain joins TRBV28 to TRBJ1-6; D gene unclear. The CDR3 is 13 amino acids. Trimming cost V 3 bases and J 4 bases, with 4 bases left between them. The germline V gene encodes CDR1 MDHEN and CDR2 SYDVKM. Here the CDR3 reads CASSFEYNSPLHF. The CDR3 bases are TGTGCCAGCAGTTTTGAGTATAATTCACCCCTCCACTTT.

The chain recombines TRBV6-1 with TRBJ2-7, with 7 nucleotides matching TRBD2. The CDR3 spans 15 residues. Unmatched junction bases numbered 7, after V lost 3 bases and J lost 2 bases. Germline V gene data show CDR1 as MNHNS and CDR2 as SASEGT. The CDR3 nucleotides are TGTGCCAGCAGTGACAGCGGGGAGGGCCCCTACGAGCAGTACTTC. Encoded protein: CASSDSGEGPYEQYF.

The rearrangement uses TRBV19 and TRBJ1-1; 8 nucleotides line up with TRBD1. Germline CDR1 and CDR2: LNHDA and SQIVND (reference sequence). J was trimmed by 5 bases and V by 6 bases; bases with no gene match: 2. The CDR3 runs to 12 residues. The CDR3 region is CASRYRGTEAFF. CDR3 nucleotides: TGTGCCAGTAGGTACAGGGGGACTGAAGCTTTCTTT.

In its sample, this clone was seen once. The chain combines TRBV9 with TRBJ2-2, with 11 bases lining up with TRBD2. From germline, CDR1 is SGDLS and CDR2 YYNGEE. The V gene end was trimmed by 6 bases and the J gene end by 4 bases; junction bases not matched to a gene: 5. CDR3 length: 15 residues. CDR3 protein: CASNALAGGTGELFF. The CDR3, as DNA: TGTGCCAGCAATGCCCTAGCGGGAGGCACCGGGGAGCTGTTTTTT.

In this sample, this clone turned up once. In DNA form, the CDR3 reads TGTGCCAGCAGCCCCCCAAGGGGTGAAAAACTGTTTTTT. Protein product: CASSPPRGEKLFF. V and J are TRBV9 and TRBJ1-4, with D maybe TRBD1 (5 bases). V gave up 4 bases and J gave up 7 bases, with 11 bases separating them. The CDR3 runs 13 residues. CDR1 and CDR2 (germline): SGDLS, YYNGEE.

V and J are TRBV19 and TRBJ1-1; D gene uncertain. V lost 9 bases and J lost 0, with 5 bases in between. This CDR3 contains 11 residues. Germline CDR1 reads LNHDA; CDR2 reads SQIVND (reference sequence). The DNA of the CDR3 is TGTGCCAGCCTGATGAACACTGAAGCTTTCTTT. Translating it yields CASLMNTEAFF.

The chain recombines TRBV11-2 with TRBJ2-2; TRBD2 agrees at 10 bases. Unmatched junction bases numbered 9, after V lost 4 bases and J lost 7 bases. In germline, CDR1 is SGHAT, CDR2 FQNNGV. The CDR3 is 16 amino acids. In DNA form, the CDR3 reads TGTGCCAGCAGCTCTAGACTAGCGGGTCGGTTCGGGGAGCTGTTTTTT. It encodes CASSSRLAGRFGELFF.